The entry that follows covers one T cell receptor beta chain sequence. What it binds is unknown. The CDR3 covers 15 residues. In germline, CDR1 is SGHTA, CDR2 FQGTGA. The junction had 4 bases not matched to a gene; V was cut back by 2 bases and J by 2 bases. The data belong to a study of T-cell reconstitution after alpha-beta-depleted transplantation in children. General observations from the study: Some patients owed their high day-60 TCRbeta diversity to surviving recipient T cells and thymic progenitors.

It was with unique molecular identifiers that the TCRbeta library was prepared. TCRdb passed the PCR reads through MiXCR, listing each CDR3 protein once. Among around 580,000 distinct CDR3 sequences listed, roughly 24% were seen once. The chain couples TRBV7-3 to TRBJ2-7, with TRBD2 identical over 9 bases. The sequencing here drew on PBMCs, mostly from graft donor cells, taken 360 days after TCRalphabeta/CD19-depleted stem cell transplant. The receptor comes from a boy under two years old who had a stem cell transplant for acute myeloid leukemia, so the T cells may come from the graft donor. As DNA, the CDR3 is TGTGCCAGCAGCTTATTTGCGGGGGGGGCCTACGAGCAGTACTTC. It codes for CASSLFAGGAYEQYF.